The 25 T cell receptor beta chains listed next were all sequenced from one sample in a study of T cell responses to AZD1222 COVID-19 vaccine. Profiling relied on immunoSEQ multiplex PCR, and the TCRdb table lists in-frame clones only, not all of them. The repertoire consists of 150,000 to 200,000 clones, with about nine tenths occurring once and the leading ten covering roughly 1.2%. Sample: peripheral blood, taken 28 days after the second AZD1222 dose. The receptor set was obtained from an adult who received the AZD1222 COVID-19 vaccine.

V gene TRBV28 combines with J gene TRBJ1-1; a possible D gene is TRBD1 (6 bases). Germline loops: CDR1 MDHEN, CDR2 SYDVKM. The length of the CDR3 is 16 residues. Between the trimmed V and J ends, which lost 2 bases and 1 base, there was a span of 14 bases. CDR3 protein: CASSLGRGAWNTEAFF. CDR3 DNA: TGTGCCAGCAGTTTAGGGAGGGGGGCTTGGAACACTGAAGCTTTCTTT.

The chain employs TRBV10-3 and TRBJ2-7; D is unresolved. V lost 5 bases, J lost 2 bases, and 13 bases lay in between. The CDR3 totals 14 residues. Germline V gene data show CDR1 as ENHRY and CDR2 as SYGVKD. Written as DNA, the CDR3 is TGTGCCATCAGTATTTTAGGCAACCCCTACGAGCAGTACTTC. It encodes CAISILGNPYEQYF.

The chain couples TRBV11-2 to TRBJ2-7, with 8 positions matching TRBD1. Germline assignment: CDR1 SGHAT and CDR2 FQNNGV. The CDR3 runs to 15 residues. The junction had 4 bases not matched to a gene; V was cut back by 0 bases and J by 3 bases. The CDR3 is CASSLEAGGSYEQYF. CDR3 bases: TGTGCCAGCAGCTTAGAGGCAGGGGGCAGCTACGAGCAGTACTTC.

The rearrangement links TRBV9 to TRBJ2-7; D could derive from TRBD1 or TRBD2 (5 bases each). The ends were cut back, 2 bases at V and 0 bases at J, with 12 bases in the middle. The CDR3 covers 15 residues. The germline gives CDR1 SGDLS, CDR2 YYNGEE. The CDR3 sequence is CASSVGGYSSYEQYF. DNA for the CDR3: TGTGCCAGCAGCGTTGGGGGATATAGCTCCTACGAGCAGTACTTC.

The rearrangement links TRBV14 to TRBJ1-2, with D uncertain. V shed 0 bases and J shed 8 bases, with 10 bases lying between them. CDR1 SGHDN and CDR2 FVKESK come from the germline V gene. The CDR3 extends over 13 amino acids. The CDR3 spells CASSQELNGGYTF. The CDR3, as DNA: TGTGCCAGCAGCCAAGAGTTGAACGGCGGCTACACCTTC.

This clone has only a few counts. V is TRBV20-1 and J is TRBJ2-4, with TRBD1 as a possible D gene (5 bases). The CDR3 covers 13 residues. CDR1 and CDR2 from the germline V gene are DFQATT and SNEGSKA (reference sequence). V was cut by 3 bases and J by 6 bases, with 12 bases left in between. The CDR3: CSASSGPGNIQYF. The CDR3 bases are TGCAGTGCTAGTTCAGGGCCGGGAAACATTCAGTACTTC.

V is TRBV27 and J is TRBJ2-3; unclear D gene. V lost 6 bases, J lost 2 bases, and 18 bases lay in between. This CDR3 is 16 amino acids long. In germline, CDR1 is MNHEY, CDR2 SMNVEV (reference sequence). CDR3 nucleotide sequence: TGTGCCAGCAGGATAGCCGGGCTGGGAACCACAGATACGCAGTATTTT. It encodes CASRIAGLGTTDTQYF.

The chain is built from TRBV5-4 and TRBJ1-1; 10 bases are shared with TRBD1. Germline V lookup: CDR1 SGHNT, CDR2 YYREEE (reference sequence). Trimming removed 4 bases from V and 1 base from J; junction bases left unmatched: 1. The CDR3 is made up of 14 amino acids. The CDR3 region is CASSGDRGNTEAFF. CDR3 in DNA: TGTGCCAGCAGCGGGGACAGGGGGAACACTGAAGCTTTCTTT.

This chain links TRBV7-2 with TRBJ2-3; D remains ambiguous. The germline gives CDR1 SGHTA, CDR2 FQGNSA. Trimming shortened V by 1 base and J by 5 bases, and 16 bases separated the two germline ends. The CDR3 length is 16 residues. The CDR3 is CASSLGRPGAEDTQYF. DNA of the CDR3: TGTGCCAGCAGCTTAGGAAGGCCAGGAGCCGAAGATACGCAGTATTTT. Drawing the rest from reference TRBV7-2 and TRBJ2-3, the complete variable domain is GAGVSQSPSNKVTEKGKDVELRCDPISGHTALYWYRQSLGQGLEFLIYFQGNSAPDKSGLPSDRFSAERTGGSVSTLTIQRTQQEDSAVYLCASSLGRPGAEDTQYFGPGTRLTVL.

The chain uses TRBV19 and TRBJ2-7; maybe TRBD1 (6 bases). The germline V gene encodes CDR1 LNHDA and CDR2 SQIVND (reference sequence). The CDR3 is 17 amino acids. Deletions cut 1 base from V and 2 bases from J, with 18 bases between. Here the CDR3 DNA reads TGTGCCAGTAGTATAGGACCACGGCAGGGGTTTACCTACGAGCAGTACTTC. Its translation is CASSIGPRQGFTYEQYF.

A single count supports this clone. This chain connects TRBV7-8 to TRBJ1-1; D gene uncertain. The CDR3 extends over 14 amino acids. The germline V gene has CDR1 SGHVS and CDR2 FQNEAQ. Trimming removed 1 base from V and 5 bases from J, with 11 bases in between. CDR3 sequence (DNA): TGTGCCAGCAGCTTAGGTTGGAGGGATACTGAAGCTTTCTTT. This codes for CASSLGWRDTEAFF.

V usage is TRBV15 and J usage is TRBJ1-4; no definite D call. CDR1 is LNHNV, CDR2 YYDKDF, per germline (reference sequence). The CDR3 contains 14 residues. Trimming stripped 0 bases from V and 5 bases from J, with 7 bases between. For the CDR3, the DNA is TGTGCCACCAGCAGAGAAGCTGGGAATGAAAAACTGTTTTTT. Its protein is CATSREAGNEKLFF.

The V gene is TRBV4-2, the J gene TRBJ2-2; perhaps TRBD1 as D (6 bases). Germline V gives CDR1 LGHNA, CDR2 YNFKEQ. The V gene lost 4 bases and the J gene lost 4 bases, with 19 bases spanning the gap. The CDR3 is 17 residues long. CDR3 bases: TGTGCCAGCAGCCGCAGCACAGGGCGTGACGGCACCGGGGAGCTGTTTTTT. It codes for CASSRSTGRDGTGELFF.

This chain links TRBV10-3 with TRBJ1-1; D perhaps matches TRBD1 (5 bases). This CDR3 is built from 14 residues. V shed 5 bases and J shed 4 bases, with 14 bases lying between them. The germline V gene has CDR1 ENHRY and CDR2 SYGVKD. The CDR3 coding sequence is TGTGCCATCAGTCCAGGGTTTGGAGGCACTGAAGCTTTCTTT. As protein: CAISPGFGGTEAFF.

This chain connects TRBV7-3 to TRBJ2-1; a weak D match, TRBD1 (6 bases). This CDR3 has 15 amino acids. Germline V gives CDR1 SGHTA, CDR2 FQGTGA. The germline V and J ends were trimmed by 1 base and 7 bases, with 14 bases remaining between them. CDR3 nucleotides: TGTGCCAGCAGCTTAAGGGGTACAGGGCGTAATGAGCAGTTCTTC. As protein: CASSLRGTGRNEQFF.

This clone was counted only a few times. The rearrangement uses TRBV9 and TRBJ2-1; 9 bases are a match to TRBD1. The CDR3 consists of 14 residues. V shed 4 bases, J shed 4 bases, and the junction held 3 bases outside the gene matches. CDR1 is SGDLS, CDR2 YYNGEE, per germline. The CDR3 DNA follows: TGTGCCAGCAGCTCAGGGACAGGGTACAATGAGCAGTTCTTC. Translating it yields CASSSGTGYNEQFF.

The gene calls are TRBV30 and TRBJ1-2; D remains ambiguous. CDR1 is GTSNPN and CDR2 is SVGIG in the germline V gene (reference sequence). The CDR3 runs to 13 residues. Trimming cost V 4 bases and J 4 bases, with 13 bases left between them. The DNA for the CDR3 is TGTGCCTGGACTCCGGGTGCCCCCTATGGCTACACCTTC. It yields the protein CAWTPGAPYGYTF.

V and J are TRBV5-1 and TRBJ2-3; TRBD2 might be the D (6 bases). Germline assignment: CDR1 SGHRS and CDR2 YFSETQ. V lost 1 base and J lost 6, with 12 bases in between. This CDR3 comprises 14 residues. The CDR3 sequence: CASSLSPGGDTQYF. In DNA, the CDR3 is TGCGCCAGCAGCTTGTCTCCAGGAGGGGATACGCAGTATTTT.

The chain uses TRBV5-4 and TRBJ1-6; 8 bases match TRBD1. This CDR3 is 16 amino acids long. V gave up 4 bases and J gave up 4 bases; unmatched junction bases: 7. CDR1 and CDR2 (germline): SGHNT, YYREEE (reference sequence). CDR3 coding DNA: TGTGCCAGCAGCACCCGGACAGGGACATATAATTCACCCCTCCACTTT. Protein sequence: CASSTRTGTYNSPLHF.

V and J are TRBV25-1 and TRBJ1-1, with a possible D match to TRBD1 (5 bases). CDR1 is MGHDK and CDR2 is SYGVNS in the germline V gene. Trimming left V 5 bases short and J 6 bases short, with 16 bases between. This CDR3 region has 14 residues. CDR3: CASSSRGGRAEAFF. CDR3 sequence (DNA): TGTGCCAGCAGTTCAAGGGGAGGTCGCGCTGAAGCTTTCTTT.

This clone was counted once. The rearrangement joins TRBV2 to TRBJ2-5; TRBD2 matches 7 bases. The junction had 6 bases not matched to a gene; V was cut back by 6 bases and J by 2 bases. The CDR3 runs to 14 residues. CDR1 and CDR2 (germline): SNHLY, FYNNEI. The CDR3 DNA sequence: TGTGCCAGCAGGCCAGGCGGGGGACAAGAGACCCAGTACTTC. Its protein is CASRPGGGQETQYF.

V and J are TRBV4-2 and TRBJ1-5; no firm D call. Germline V gene data show CDR1 as LGHNA and CDR2 as YNFKEQ. V lost 1 base and J 0 bases, leaving 10 bases between the germline ends. The CDR3 has 16 residues. DNA for the CDR3: TGTGCCAGCAGCCAAGGTCCAGGCGATAGCAATCAGCCCCAGCATTTT. Residues: CASSQGPGDSNQPQHF.

V usage is TRBV28 and J usage is TRBJ2-3, with a possible D match to TRBD2 (5 bases). The CDR3 sequence is 14 residues long. Trimming removed 8 bases from V and 3 bases from J, with 15 bases in between. CDR1 is MDHEN and CDR2 is SYDVKM in the germline V gene. The CDR3 loop reads CASEGLRGTDTQYF. In nucleotides, the CDR3 is TGTGCCAGCGAAGGACTGCGAGGGACAGATACGCAGTATTTT.

The chain has TRBV2 and TRBJ1-3, with unresolved D. Germline CDR1 SNHLY, CDR2 FYNNEI. CDR3 length: 15 residues. The V gene lost 1 base and the J gene lost 0 bases, with 7 bases spanning the gap. This chain's CDR3 is CASSEEAISGNTIYF. DNA of the CDR3: TGTGCCAGCAGTGAAGAGGCGATCTCTGGAAACACCATATATTTT.

V and J are TRBV5-6 and TRBJ1-5; the D is unclear. V was clipped by 3 bases and J by 4 bases, with 11 bases between them. CDR3 size: 14 residues. Germline CDR1 SGHDT, CDR2 YYEEEE. CDR3 loop: CASSSPLRNQPQHF. The CDR3 DNA sequence: TGTGCCAGCAGCTCTCCGCTAAGGAATCAGCCCCAGCATTTT.